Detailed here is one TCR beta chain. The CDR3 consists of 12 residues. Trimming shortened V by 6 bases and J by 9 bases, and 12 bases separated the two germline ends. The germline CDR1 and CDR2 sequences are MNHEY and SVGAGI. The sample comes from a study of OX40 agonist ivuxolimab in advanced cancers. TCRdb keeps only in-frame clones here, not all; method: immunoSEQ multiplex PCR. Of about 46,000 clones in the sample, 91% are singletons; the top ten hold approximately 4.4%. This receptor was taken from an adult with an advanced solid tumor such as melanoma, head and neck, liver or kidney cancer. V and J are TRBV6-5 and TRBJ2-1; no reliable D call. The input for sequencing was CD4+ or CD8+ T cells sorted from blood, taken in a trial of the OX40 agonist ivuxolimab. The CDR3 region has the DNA TGTGCCAGCAGCCTCCCGCTGGGTGAGCAGTTCTTC. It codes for CASSLPLGEQFF.